This T cell receptor beta chain was recorded in a study of blood T cell repertoires in COVID-19. Overall study: Sources were T cells, B-cell-depleted T cells, or PBMCs; the material itself was cDNA or gDNA.

Sequencing used immunoSEQ multiplex PCR; TCRdb keeps in-frame clones, though not all of them. Of just over 7,500 clones in the sample, around 79% are singletons; the top ten hold about a sixth. The V and J ends lost 2 bases and 6 bases, in that order; junction bases with no gene match: 8. This CDR3 is built from 15 residues. Germline V lookup: CDR1 MNHEY, CDR2 SVGAGI. This chain connects TRBV6-5 to TRBJ2-3; the match to TRBD2 covers 7 bases. Sequenced input: peripheral blood. The clonotype comes from a human donor in a cohort sampled during active COVID-19. CDR3 sequence: CASSYVGGSWDTQYF. In DNA, the CDR3 is TGTGCCAGCAGTTACGTGGGCGGGAGTTGGGATACGCAGTATTTT.